This passage covers 3 T cell receptor beta chains from one sample sequenced in a study of OX40 agonist ivuxolimab in advanced cancers. Clones were read by immunoSEQ multiplex PCR, and TCRdb kept only the in-frame ones, dropping some. The sample contains 20,000 to 30,000 clones, roughly 79% of which appear only once. The starting material was CD4+ or CD8+ T cells sorted from blood, obtained in a trial of the OX40 agonist ivuxolimab. These receptors all come from an adult with an advanced solid tumor such as melanoma, head and neck, liver or kidney cancer.

The V call is TRBV28, the J call TRBJ2-3, with no clear D. Germline CDR1 reads MDHEN; CDR2 reads SYDVKM. The CDR3 is made up of 13 amino acids. Deletions cut 3 bases from V and 1 base from J, with 5 bases between. CDR3 in amino acids: CASSFVGTDTQYF. CDR3 nucleotide sequence: TGTGCCAGCAGTTTCGTAGGCACAGATACGCAGTATTTT.

The rearrangement uses TRBV7-2 and TRBJ2-7; D is possibly TRBD2 (5 bases). The CDR3 sequence is 12 residues long. CDR1 and CDR2 (germline): SGHTA, FQGNSA. V shed 5 bases and J shed 4 bases, with 9 bases lying between them. The CDR3 DNA follows: TGTGCCAGCAGCGACTACCTTTACGAGCAGTACTTC. Encoded protein: CASSDYLYEQYF.

The chain has TRBV4-1 and TRBJ2-1, with D tentatively TRBD1 or TRBD2 (7 bases each). The CDR3 totals 18 residues. CDR1 is MGHRA and CDR2 is YSYEKL in the germline V gene. V lost 1 base to trimming and J lost 4 bases, with 20 bases between them. CDR3 DNA sequence: TGCGCCAGCAGCCAAGCCGGAGGGGGCGGCGGGAGTTACAATGAGCAGTTCTTC. The encoded protein is CASSQAGGGGGSYNEQFF.